The rows below give T cell receptor beta chains drawn from one sample of a study of vaccination and CD4 T cells after COVID-19. TCRdb passed the PCR reads through MiXCR, listing each CDR3 protein once. Of about 7,300 distinct CDR3 sequences listed, about half are singletons. No antigens are known for them. The sample was CD4+ T cells from blood, cultured in vitro. The receptors were gathered from a human donor who had recovered from COVID-19. Both conserved end residues are part of each CDR3. Fields, in order: V gene, J gene, clone size, CDR3 protein. Some rows mark clone size as missing; the rest say once, few, many or name a class of expanded clone.

V: TRBV5-1; J: TRBJ1-1; size: -; CDR3: CASSLSGQGETEAFF
V: TRBV6-1; J: TRBJ1-6; size: -; CDR3: CASSDNRGNSPLHF
V: TRBV7-9; J: TRBJ1-2; size: few; CDR3: CASSLVGGSNYGYTF
V: TRBV6-5; J: TRBJ1-1; size: few; CDR3: CASSSTGGVEAFF
V: TRBV6-1; J: TRBJ1-2; size: -; CDR3: CASSNRDGYTF
V: TRBV19; J: TRBJ1-2; size: few; CDR3: CATSRGARANYGYTF
V: TRBV11-3; J: TRBJ1-1; size: -; CDR3: CASSFRTGGAFF
V: TRBV5-1; J: TRBJ1-1; size: -; CDR3: CASSSDNRAGEAFF
V: TRBV6-1; J: TRBJ2-7; size: few; CDR3: CASSEASGGAYEQYF
V: TRBV23-1; J: TRBJ2-3; size: -; CDR3: CASSHTRFSTDTQYF
V: TRBV27; J: TRBJ1-1; size: -; CDR3: CASSLQQFNTEAFF
V: TRBV7-2; J: TRBJ2-3; size: -; CDR3: CASSLGGGGTDTQYF
V: TRBV7-9; J: TRBJ1-2; size: -; CDR3: CASSYTTGSQGYTF
V: TRBV7-3; J: TRBJ1-2; size: few; CDR3: CASSMGGAYGYTF
V: TRBV27; J: TRBJ2-7; size: large; CDR3: CASSLRDRGREQYF
V: TRBV6-1; J: TRBJ1-3; size: few; CDR3: CASSTPHTGNTIYF
V: TRBV7-3; J: TRBJ1-5; size: -; CDR3: CASSLRQGQPQHF
V: TRBV5-1; J: TRBJ1-5; size: -; CDR3: CASSLTAGTPPSDF
V: TRBV11-2; J: TRBJ2-4; size: -; CDR3: CASSLHGAGNIQYF
V: TRBV11-3; J: TRBJ2-7; size: few; CDR3: CASSLERWDSSLREQYF
V: TRBV20-1; J: TRBJ1-6; size: few; CDR3: CSARVGGADSPLHF
V: TRBV19; J: TRBJ1-6; size: few; CDR3: CASTSVAGRDNSPLHF